The rows below give T cell receptor beta chains drawn from one sample of a study of blood T cell repertoires in COVID-19. The assay was immunoSEQ multiplex PCR, and TCRdb's table has in-frame clones only and misses some. Of 100,000 to 130,000 clones in the sample, over 80% are singletons; the top ten hold approximately 1.3%. The sample consisted of peripheral blood. The receptor source for this set is a woman younger than 45 with acute or convalescent COVID-19. The CDR3 runs from the conserved cysteine through the conserved F or W. The order of the fields is J gene, V gene, D gene, clone size, CDR3 DNA, CDR3 protein. The D gene is left open where the match is weak. Size is omitted from some rows. Given values are once, few, many or a class for expanded clones.

TRBJ2-1	TRBV5-1	TRBD1	NA	TGCGCCAGCAGCCCGACAGGGAATGAGCAGTTCTTC	CASSPTGNEQFF
TRBJ2-3	TRBV7-9	NA	NA	TGTGCCAGCAGCTTTAGTGTGGATACGCAGTATTTT	CASSFSVDTQYF
TRBJ2-7	TRBV3-1/TRBV3-2	NA	few	TGTGCCAGCCGTATTTCCGGGGGTAAGGACGAGCAGTACTTC	CASRISGGKDEQYF
TRBJ1-5	TRBV6-6	TRBD1	NA	TGTGCCACGATAGGGGGCCGTAATCAGCCCCAGCATTTT	CATIGGRNQPQHF
TRBJ2-5	TRBV29-1	NA	NA	TGCAGCCACCAGGCTCGAGGAGAAGGAGGGACCCAGTACTTC	CSHQARGEGGTQYF
TRBJ2-5	TRBV9	TRBD2	once	TGTGCCAGCAGCGTGGGCGGGGGGGCCCATGAGACCCAGTACTTC	CASSVGGGAHETQYF
TRBJ2-1	TRBV15	TRBD2	NA	TGTGCCACCAGCAGAACGCTTAGCGGGATCTCCTACAATGAGCAGTTCTTC	CATSRTLSGISYNEQFF
TRBJ1-4	TRBV6-2/TRBV6-3	NA	NA	TGTGCCAGCAGTACAACTTTCCTAGCTGCAACTAATGAAAAACTGTTTTTT	CASSTTFLAATNEKLFF
TRBJ1-4	TRBV15	NA	NA	TGTGCCACCAGCAGAGAGTCCCAGGGAGGCCCGACTAATGAAAAACTGTTTTTT	CATSRESQGGPTNEKLFF
TRBJ2-1	TRBV11-2	NA	NA	TGTGCCAGCAGCTTAAAGAATCCTAGTAGGAGCTCCTACAATGAGCAGTTCTTC	CASSLKNPSRSSYNEQFF
TRBJ2-2	TRBV27	TRBD1	few	TGTGCCAGCAGCGGACAGGCCGTAAACGGGGAGCTGTTTTTT	CASSGQAVNGELFF
TRBJ2-2	TRBV14	NA	NA	TGTGCCAGCAGCCAAGAGGCTGTGGAGCTGTTTTTT	CASSQEAVELFF
TRBJ1-2	TRBV7-2	NA	once	TGTGCCAGCAGCTCCGGACGGGATCGGGGCTACACCTTC	CASSSGRDRGYTF
TRBJ1-2	TRBV30	TRBD1	once	TGTGCCTGGAGTGTCCGACTTTGGACAGGGCTTTACGGCTACACCTTC	CAWSVRLWTGLYGYTF
TRBJ1-3	TRBV28	TRBD1	NA	TGTGCCAGCAACCCGACAGGGGCTGGAAACACCATATATTTT	CASNPTGAGNTIYF
TRBJ2-7	TRBV5-4	TRBD1	NA	TGTGCCAGCAGCCCCGGACAGGAACGAACCTACGAGCAGTACTTC	CASSPGQERTYEQYF
TRBJ2-3	TRBV12-3/TRBV12-4	NA	NA	TGTGCCAGCAGTCTCGAGGGCTATACGCAGTATTTT	CASSLEGYTQYF
TRBJ2-7	TRBV4-1	NA	NA	TGCGCCAGCAGCCAATACTTCCAGGGCTACGAGCAGTACTTC	CASSQYFQGYEQYF
TRBJ2-3	TRBV11-1	NA	few	TGTGCCAGCAGTAACGGGGGGCGGACCACAGATACGCAGTATTTT	CASSNGGRTTDTQYF
TRBJ2-5	TRBV9	TRBD2	NA	TGTGCCAGCAGCCTATCCGGGACTAAGGACGTCCCGGAGACCCAGTACTTC	CASSLSGTKDVPETQYF
TRBJ2-7	TRBV28	NA	NA	TGTGCCAGCAGTTCGACGGAGTCCTACGAGCAGTACTTC	CASSSTESYEQYF
TRBJ2-1	TRBV4-3	NA	NA	TGCGCCAGCAGCCAAACACCGGGGAGCAATGAGCAGTTCTTC	CASSQTPGSNEQFF
TRBJ2-3	TRBV3-1/TRBV3-2	TRBD1	NA	TGTGCCAGCAGCCACCGCGGACAGGGGCAAGGGGATACGCAGTATTTT	CASSHRGQGQGDTQYF
TRBJ2-3	TRBV9	NA	NA	TGTGCCAGCAGCGTTAGAAGCGACAGCACAGATACGCAGTATTTT	CASSVRSDSTDTQYF
TRBJ2-7	TRBV5-4	TRBD1	NA	TGTGCCAGCAGGCTTGCCGGGACAGGGAACGAGCAGTACTTC	CASRLAGTGNEQYF